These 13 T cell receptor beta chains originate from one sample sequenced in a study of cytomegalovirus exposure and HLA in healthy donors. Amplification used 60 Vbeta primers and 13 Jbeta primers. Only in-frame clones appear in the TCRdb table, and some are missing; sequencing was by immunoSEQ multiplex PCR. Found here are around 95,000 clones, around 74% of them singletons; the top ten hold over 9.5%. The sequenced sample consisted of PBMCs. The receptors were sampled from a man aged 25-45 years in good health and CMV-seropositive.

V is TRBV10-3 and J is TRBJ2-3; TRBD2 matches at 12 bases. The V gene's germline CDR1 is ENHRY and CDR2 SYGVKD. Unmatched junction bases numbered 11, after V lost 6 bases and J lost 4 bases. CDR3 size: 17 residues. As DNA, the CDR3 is TGTGCCATCAGAGGGGGTTTTCTAGCGGGGGGGTCAGATACGCAGTATTTT. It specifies CAIRGGFLAGGSDTQYF.

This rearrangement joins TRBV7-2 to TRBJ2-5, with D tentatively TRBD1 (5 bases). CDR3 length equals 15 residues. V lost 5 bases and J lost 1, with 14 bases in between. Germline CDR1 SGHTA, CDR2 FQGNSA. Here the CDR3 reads CASSQELTVQETQYF. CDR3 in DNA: TGTGCCAGCAGCCAGGAGTTGACAGTCCAAGAGACCCAGTACTTC.

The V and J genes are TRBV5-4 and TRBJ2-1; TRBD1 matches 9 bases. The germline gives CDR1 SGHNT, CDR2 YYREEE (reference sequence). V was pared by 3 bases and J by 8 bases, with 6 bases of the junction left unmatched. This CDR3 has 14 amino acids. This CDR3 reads CASSSGTGLDEQFF. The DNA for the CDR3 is TGTGCCAGCAGCTCCGGGACAGGGCTCGATGAGCAGTTCTTC.

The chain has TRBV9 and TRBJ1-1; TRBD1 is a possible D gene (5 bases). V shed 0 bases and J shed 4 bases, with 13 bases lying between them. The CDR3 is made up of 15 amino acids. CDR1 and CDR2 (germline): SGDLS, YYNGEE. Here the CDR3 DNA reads TGTGCCAGCAGCGTAGGGGGGGGGAGGGTCACTGAAGCTTTCTTT. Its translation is CASSVGGGRVTEAFF. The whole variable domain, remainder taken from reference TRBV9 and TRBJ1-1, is DSGVTQTPKHLITATGQRVTLRCSPRSGDLSVYWYQQSLDQGLQFLIQYYNGEERAKGNILERFSAQQFPDLHSELNLSSLELGDSALYFCASSVGGGRVTEAFFGQGTRLTVV.

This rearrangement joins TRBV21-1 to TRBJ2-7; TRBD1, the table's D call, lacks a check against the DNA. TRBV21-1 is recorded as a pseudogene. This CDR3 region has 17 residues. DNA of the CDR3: TGTGCCAGCAGCAAAGGAAGCCGGGACAGGGATTGGAACGAGCAGTACTTC. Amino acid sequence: CASSKGSRDRDWNEQYF.

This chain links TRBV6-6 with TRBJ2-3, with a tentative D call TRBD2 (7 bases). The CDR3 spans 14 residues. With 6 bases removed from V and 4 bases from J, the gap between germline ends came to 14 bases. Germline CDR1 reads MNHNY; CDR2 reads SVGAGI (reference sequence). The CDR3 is CASSPRGAADTQYF. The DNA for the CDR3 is TGTGCCAGCAGCCCTCGGGGGGCGGCAGATACGCAGTATTTT.

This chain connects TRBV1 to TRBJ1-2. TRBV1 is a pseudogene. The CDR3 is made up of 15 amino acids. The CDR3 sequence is CTSSQDAGRNYGYTF. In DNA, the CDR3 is TGCACCAGCAGCCAAGATGCAGGGAGGAACTATGGCTACACCTTC.

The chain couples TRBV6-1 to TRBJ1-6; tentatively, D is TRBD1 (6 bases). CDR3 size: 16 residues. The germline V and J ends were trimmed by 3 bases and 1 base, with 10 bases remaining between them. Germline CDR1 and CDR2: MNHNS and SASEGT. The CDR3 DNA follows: TGTGCCAGCAGTGAGATACAGGGTTCCTATAATTCACCCCTCCACTTT. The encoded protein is CASSEIQGSYNSPLHF.

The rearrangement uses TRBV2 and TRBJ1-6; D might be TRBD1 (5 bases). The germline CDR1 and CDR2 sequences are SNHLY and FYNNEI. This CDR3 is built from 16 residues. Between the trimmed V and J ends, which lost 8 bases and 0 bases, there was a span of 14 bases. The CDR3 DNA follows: TGTGCCAGCTTCGTTGGACACTTCTCCTATAATTCACCCCTCCACTTT. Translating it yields CASFVGHFSYNSPLHF.

The CDR3 loop is CASSLRAGGPESTDTQYF. CDR3 DNA sequence: TGTGCCAGCAGTTTACGGGCGGGGGGGCCGGAAAGCACAGATACGCAGTATTTT. This sequence joins TRBV28 and TRBJ2-3; 9 bases align to TRBD2. There are 18 residues in the CDR3. Germline CDR1 and CDR2: MDHEN and SYDVKM. V shed 2 bases and J 0 bases; nucleotides not matched to a gene: 9.

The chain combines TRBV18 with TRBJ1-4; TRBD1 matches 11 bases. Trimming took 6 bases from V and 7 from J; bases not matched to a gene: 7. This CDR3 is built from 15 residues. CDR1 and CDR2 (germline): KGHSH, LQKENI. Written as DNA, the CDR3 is TGTGCCAGCTCCCCAGGGACAGGGGGTACTGAAAAACTGTTTTTT. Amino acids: CASSPGTGGTEKLFF.

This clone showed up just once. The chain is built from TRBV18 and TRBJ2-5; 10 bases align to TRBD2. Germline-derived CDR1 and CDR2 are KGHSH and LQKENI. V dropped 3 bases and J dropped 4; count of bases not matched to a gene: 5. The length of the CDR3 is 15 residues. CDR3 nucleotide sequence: TGTGCCAGCTCACCTCTACTAGCGGGGACAGAGACCCAGTACTTC. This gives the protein CASSPLLAGTETQYF.

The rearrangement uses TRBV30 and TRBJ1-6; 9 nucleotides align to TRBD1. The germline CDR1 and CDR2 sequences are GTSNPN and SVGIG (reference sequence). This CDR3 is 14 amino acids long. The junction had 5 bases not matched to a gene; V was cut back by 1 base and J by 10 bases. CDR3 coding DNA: TGTGCCTGGAGTGAACAGGGGGCTAGATCACCCCTCCACTTT. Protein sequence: CAWSEQGARSPLHF.